This passage covers 23 T cell receptor beta chains from one sample sequenced in a study of blood T cell repertoires in COVID-19 (dated by TCRdb to 2019 to 2021). The library came from the immunoSEQ multiplex PCR assay. In TCRdb, the immuneACCESS table is reduced to in-frame sequences with V and J assigned. These tables do not hold every clone; where another copy was compared, an unresolved V gene accounts for under half, and the others remain unexplained. This sample is represented by 110,000 or so clones; approximately 90% of them were singletons. The top ten clones comprise approximately 4.5% of the sample. Sample: peripheral blood. The receptor source for this set is a woman aged 45-65 years with acute or convalescent COVID-19.

This clone was counted once. V gene TRBV19 combines with J gene TRBJ1-5; 7 bases map to TRBD1. Germline-derived CDR1 and CDR2 are LNHDA and SQIVND (reference sequence). The CDR3 spans 16 residues. With 5 bases clipped from V and 2 bases from J, the junction kept 9 bases outside the gene matches. The CDR3 is CASSVLQGSGNQPQHF. For the CDR3, the DNA is TGTGCCAGTAGTGTATTACAGGGGTCCGGCAATCAGCCCCAGCATTTT.

J is TRBJ1-4 and V is TRBV7-9; weak D call: TRBD1 (5 bases). V gave up 5 bases and J gave up 3 bases, with 19 bases separating them. CDR1 is SEHNR and CDR2 is FQNEAQ in the germline V gene (reference sequence). The CDR3 is 17 residues long. The CDR3 loop reads CASSQRDSRGANEKLFF. The DNA of the CDR3 is TGTGCCAGCAGCCAAAGGGACTCTCGAGGAGCTAATGAAAAACTGTTTTTT.

V usage is TRBV24-1 and J usage is TRBJ2-7; TRBD1 might be the D (6 bases). V lost 4 bases, J lost 4 bases, and 10 bases lay in between. CDR3 size: 13 residues. Germline V gene data show CDR1 as KGHDR and CDR2 as SFDVKD. CDR3 in amino acids: CATSDGRGYEQYF. CDR3 nucleotides: TGTGCCACCAGTGACGGCAGGGGTTACGAGCAGTACTTC.

This chain links TRBV4-3 with TRBJ1-6; 9 bases map to TRBD1. The junction had 2 bases not matched to a gene; V was cut back by 1 base and J by 7 bases. This CDR3 comprises 15 residues. Germline V gene lookup returns CDR1 LGHNA and CDR2 YSLEER. The DNA for the CDR3 is TGCGCCAGCAGCCAAGGGACAGGGGAGAATTCACCCCTCCACTTT. Its protein product is CASSQGTGENSPLHF.

This clone has just one count. J is TRBJ1-2 and V is TRBV20-1; a possible D gene is TRBD1 (5 bases). The ends were cut back, 3 bases at V and 6 bases at J, with 23 bases in the middle. CDR3 length: 16 residues. Germline CDR1 reads DFQATT; CDR2 reads SNEGSKA (reference sequence). The CDR3 region has the DNA TGCAGTGCTAGTTACATTGCGGGACCTTTAGATGATGGCTACACCTTC. This gives the protein CSASYIAGPLDDGYTF.

The V call is TRBV7-9, the J call TRBJ2-1, with TRBD1 matching over 7 bases. The CDR3 extends over 14 amino acids. Germline V gives CDR1 SEHNR, CDR2 FQNEAQ (reference sequence). The V and J ends lost 3 bases and 8 bases, in that order; junction bases with no gene match: 7. CDR3 sequence (DNA): TGTGCCAGCAGCTTCGGGCAGGGGGTGGATGAGCAGTTCTTC. Its protein is CASSFGQGVDEQFF.

This clone was seen only a few times. The genes are TRBV12-3 or TRBV12-4 and TRBJ2-2, with D possibly being TRBD1 (5 bases). CDR3 length: 12 amino acids. Trimming removed 11 bases from V and 6 bases from J, with 13 bases in between. CDR3 sequence reads: CAFCRVPGELFF. As DNA, the CDR3 is TGTGCCTTCTGCAGGGTCCCCGGGGAGCTGTTTTTT.

The rearrangement uses TRBV5-1 and TRBJ2-3; 8 nucleotides line up with TRBD2. J lost 1 base, V lost 4 bases, and 5 bases had no gene match. The CDR3 covers 15 residues. Per the germline V gene, CDR1 is SGHRS and CDR2 is YFSETQ. CDR3 in DNA: TGCGCCAGCAGCCAAGCGGGGGACCGCACAGATACGCAGTATTTT. Its translation: CASSQAGDRTDTQYF.

The gene calls are TRBV30 and TRBJ1-4, with TRBD1 identical over 8 bases. This CDR3 is 15 amino acids long. V lost 5 bases, J lost 2 bases, and 7 bases stayed unmatched. CDR1 is GTSNPN, CDR2 SVGIG, per germline (reference sequence). The CDR3 coding sequence is TGTGCCTGGTCTGGGCAGGGGGCCACTAATGAAAAACTGTTTTTT. Its protein is CAWSGQGATNEKLFF.

This clone has a single count. The chain joins TRBV2 to TRBJ2-3; TRBD2 is a possible D gene (6 bases). The CDR3 runs 15 residues. The V gene's germline CDR1 is SNHLY and CDR2 FYNNEI. The V and J ends lost 4 bases and 2 bases respectively, with 13 bases between them. The CDR3 loop reads CASSGGTSHTDTQYF. The CDR3 DNA follows: TGTGCCAGCAGTGGAGGAACTAGCCACACAGATACGCAGTATTTT. The whole variable domain, filled in from reference TRBV2 and TRBJ2-3, reads EPEVTQTPSHQVTQMGQEVILRCVPISNHLYFYWYRQILGQKVEFLVSFYNNEISEKSEIFDDQFSVERPDGSNFTLKIRSTKLEDSAMYFCASSGGTSHTDTQYFGPGTRLTVL.

V usage is TRBV28 and J usage is TRBJ1-2; D is perhaps TRBD1 (6 bases). V lost 5 bases and J 4 bases, leaving 11 bases between the germline ends. The germline V gene has CDR1 MDHEN and CDR2 SYDVKM. This CDR3 has 13 amino acids. The chain's CDR3 is CASSQTGSYGYTF. The CDR3, as DNA: TGTGCCAGCAGTCAGACAGGCTCCTATGGCTACACCTTC.

The chain recombines TRBV7-9 with TRBJ2-7; maybe TRBD2 (5 bases). The CDR3 is made up of 13 amino acids. Germline loops: CDR1 SEHNR, CDR2 FQNEAQ (reference sequence). V shed 4 bases and J shed 5 bases, with 12 bases lying between them. CDR3 in amino acids: CASSYGKGNEQYF. CDR3 nucleotide sequence: TGTGCCAGCAGCTACGGGAAGGGCAACGAGCAGTACTTC. The full variable domain, with the rest looked up from reference TRBV7-9 and TRBJ2-7, is DTGVSQNPRHKITKRGQNVTFRCDPISEHNRLYWYRQTLGQGPEFLTYFQNEAQLEKSRLLSDRFSAERPKGSFSTLEIQRTEQGDSAMYLCASSYGKGNEQYFGPGTRLTVT.

The chain couples TRBV20-1 to TRBJ1-2; D gene uncertain. CDR1 and CDR2 (germline): DFQATT, SNEGSKA (reference sequence). The CDR3 sequence is 11 residues long. The V gene lost 2 bases and the J gene lost 10 bases, with 11 bases spanning the gap. The CDR3 sequence is CSARSQVDYTF. The CDR3 nucleotides are TGCAGTGCTAGATCTCAGGTTGACTACACCTTC.

This clone was seen only a few times. This chain uses TRBV12-3 or TRBV12-4 with TRBJ1-2; no definite D call. The CDR3 contains 11 residues. V was shortened by 6 bases and J by 5 bases, with 7 bases between the two germline ends. The CDR3 reads CASSERYGYTF. The CDR3, as DNA: TGTGCCAGCAGCGAGAGGTATGGCTACACCTTC.

CDR3 residues: CAISESELTGGNQPQHF. CDR3 nucleotides: TGTGCCATCAGTGAGTCCGAGTTGACAGGGGGAAATCAGCCCCAGCATTTT. This chain links TRBV10-3 with TRBJ1-5; 9 positions agree with TRBD1. This CDR3 spans 17 amino acids. Germline V gene sequence: CDR1 ENHRY, CDR2 SYGVKD. V trimming: 0 bases; J trimming: 4 bases; junction bases outside the gene matches: 7.

The V call is TRBV10-3, the J call TRBJ1-6; D possibly corresponds to TRBD1 (6 bases). V was shortened by 0 bases and J by 9 bases, with 12 bases between the two germline ends. The CDR3 length is 15 residues. In germline, CDR1 is ENHRY, CDR2 SYGVKD. CDR3 loop: CAISESGAGVSPLHF. In DNA form, the CDR3 reads TGTGCCATCAGTGAGTCGGGGGCAGGGGTTTCACCCCTCCACTTT.

J is TRBJ2-4 and V is TRBV15; 9 nucleotides agree with TRBD1. Germline V CDR1 and CDR2: LNHNV, YYDKDF (reference sequence). The CDR3 runs to 13 residues. With V trimmed by 5 bases and J by 9 bases, 5 bases remained unmatched. The DNA for the CDR3 is TGTGCCACCAGCTCCACGACAGGGGGCATTCAGTACTTC. Translation: CATSSTTGGIQYF.

V usage is TRBV6-5 and J usage is TRBJ1-5; maybe TRBD1 (6 bases). The CDR3 contains 15 residues. CDR1 is MNHEY and CDR2 is SVGAGI in the germline V gene. Between the trimmed V and J ends, which lost 6 bases and 7 bases, there was a span of 19 bases. CDR3 sequence reads: CASREARDTVQPQHF. In DNA form, the CDR3 reads TGTGCCAGCAGGGAGGCCCGGGACACGGTGCAGCCCCAGCATTTT.

The chain combines TRBV20-1 with TRBJ1-1; D uncertain. There are 10 residues in the CDR3. The ends were cut back, 6 bases at V and 8 bases at J, with 10 bases in the middle. CDR1 is DFQATT, CDR2 SNEGSKA, per germline (reference sequence). CDR3 nucleotides: TGCAGTGCCTCTCTTCCGGAAGCTTTCTTT. Amino acid sequence: CSASLPEAFF.

This clone was found once. This chain connects TRBV7-8 to TRBJ1-2; D is perhaps TRBD1 (5 bases). The V end was cut by 5 bases, the J end by 4 bases, with 14 bases between. The germline V gene has CDR1 SGHVS and CDR2 FQNEAQ. The CDR3 spans 14 residues. The CDR3 protein is CASSPRQIGYGYTF. The CDR3 coding sequence is TGTGCCAGCAGCCCGAGACAGATCGGCTATGGCTACACCTTC.

This rearrangement joins TRBV4-3 to TRBJ2-6; TRBD1 aligns across 9 bases. The junction had 7 bases not matched to a gene; V was cut back by 4 bases and J by 3 bases. The CDR3 spans 17 residues. The germline V gene has CDR1 LGHNA and CDR2 YSLEER. The CDR3 here is CASSLQGASGGANVLTF. CDR3 nucleotides: TGCGCCAGCAGCCTACAGGGGGCCTCGGGTGGGGCCAACGTCCTGACTTTC.

The chain is built from TRBV2 and TRBJ2-1; D possibly corresponds to TRBD1 (6 bases). Between the trimmed V and J ends, which lost 10 bases and 2 bases, there was a span of 15 bases. This CDR3 has 14 residues. The germline V gene encodes CDR1 SNHLY and CDR2 FYNNEI. The CDR3 region has the DNA TGTGCCACTCCGGACAGTACTCCCTACAATGAGCAGTTCTTC. Its protein is CATPDSTPYNEQFF.

This rearrangement joins TRBV6-4 to TRBJ2-1; 11 nucleotides match TRBD2. Germline CDR1 is MRHNA and CDR2 is SNTAGT. This CDR3 comprises 15 residues. V lost 5 bases to trimming and J lost 3 bases; unmatched junction nucleotides: 3. The CDR3 is CASSKLAGDYNEQFF. CDR3 DNA sequence: TGTGCCAGCAGTAAACTAGCGGGGGACTACAATGAGCAGTTCTTC.